The clone carrying this TCR beta chain showed up many times. No antigen is known for it. Time point of the sample: newly diagnosed GD, antithyroid drugs for less than 3 months. PBMC RNA was the source of the TCR library. The data stem from a study of regulatory T cells in long-lasting Graves disease. Turning to the study itself: Antithyroid drugs had been taken by newly diagnosed Graves' patients for under 3 months.

Trimming removed 3 bases at V and 5 bases at J, with 10 bases between. Germline V gene sequence: CDR1 KGHSH, CDR2 LQKENI. The CDR3 has 13 amino acids. Whole-study results and caveats: Possibly, accuracy suffered from the small sample size. There was favoring of TRBV28, TRBJ1-2 and TRBJ2-5 in persistent disease.

In building TCR beta libraries, iRepertoire HTBI primers were used together with Arm-PCR of CDR3 regions. TCRdb reprocessed the multiplex PCR reads with MiXCR, giving one entry per CDR3 protein. This sample carries roughly 500,000 distinct CDR3 sequences, about 15% of them seen once, and the ten largest clones take approximately 15%. The same data also went into a second study, on T cells in Graves' hyperthyroidism and ophthalmopathy. From that second work: Separation of ophthalmopathy from stable hyperthyroidism was achieved by a 13 V-J model.

This TCR came from a woman in her fifties or sixties with Graves disease. V is TRBV18 and J is TRBJ2-5; D unresolved. The input for sequencing was peripheral blood mononuclear cells (PBMCs), taken at new diagnosis, from a patient treated with antithyroid drugs. CDR3 DNA: TGTGCCAGCTCACCGCAGAGTCAGGAGACCCAGTACTTC. It codes for CASSPQSQETQYF.